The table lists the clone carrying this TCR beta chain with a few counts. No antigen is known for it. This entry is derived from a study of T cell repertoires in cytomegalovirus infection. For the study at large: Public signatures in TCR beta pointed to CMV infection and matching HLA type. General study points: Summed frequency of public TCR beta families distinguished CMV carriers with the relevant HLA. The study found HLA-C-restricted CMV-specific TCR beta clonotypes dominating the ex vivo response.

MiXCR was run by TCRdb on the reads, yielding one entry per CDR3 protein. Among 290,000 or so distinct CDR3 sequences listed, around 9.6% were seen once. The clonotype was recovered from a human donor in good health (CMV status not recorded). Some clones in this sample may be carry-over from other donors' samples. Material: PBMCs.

The CDR3 loop is CASSPRGVAGGSYEQYF. CDR3 coding DNA: TGTGCCAGCAGCCCCCGTGGTGTAGCGGGGGGCTCCTACGAGCAGTACTTC. The chain couples TRBV9 to TRBJ2-7; 10 nucleotides agree with TRBD2. The CDR3 has 17 amino acids. With V trimmed by 4 bases and J by 0 bases, 10 bases remained unmatched. The V gene's germline CDR1 is SGDLS and CDR2 YYNGEE.